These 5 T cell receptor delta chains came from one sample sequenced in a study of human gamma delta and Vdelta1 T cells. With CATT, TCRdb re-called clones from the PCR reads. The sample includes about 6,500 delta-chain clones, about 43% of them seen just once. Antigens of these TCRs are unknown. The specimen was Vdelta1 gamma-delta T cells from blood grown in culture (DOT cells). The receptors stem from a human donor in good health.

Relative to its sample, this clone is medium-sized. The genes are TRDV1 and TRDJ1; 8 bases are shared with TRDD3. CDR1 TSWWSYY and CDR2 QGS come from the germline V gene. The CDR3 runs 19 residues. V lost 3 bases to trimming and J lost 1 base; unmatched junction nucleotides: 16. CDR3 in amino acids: CALGDLTVYWGSLTDKLIF. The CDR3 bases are TGTGCTCTTGGGGATCTTACGGTGTACTGGGGGTCCCTCACCGATAAACTCATCTTT.

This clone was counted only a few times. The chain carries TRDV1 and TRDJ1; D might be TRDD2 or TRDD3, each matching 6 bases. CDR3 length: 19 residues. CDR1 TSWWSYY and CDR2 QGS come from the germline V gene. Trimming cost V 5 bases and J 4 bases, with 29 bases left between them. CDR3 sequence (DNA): TGTGCTCTTGGGCTGAGATCCTACCCCTTGGGGGTCCTAGGCGATAAACTCATCTTT. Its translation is CALGLRSYPLGVLGDKLIF.

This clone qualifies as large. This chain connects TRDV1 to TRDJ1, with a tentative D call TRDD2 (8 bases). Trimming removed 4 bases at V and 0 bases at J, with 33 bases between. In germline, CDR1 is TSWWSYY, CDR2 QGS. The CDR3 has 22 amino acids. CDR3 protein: CALGGTSLPTSFWGYDTDKLIF. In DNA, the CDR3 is TGTGCTCTTGGGGGAACGTCGCTTCCTACCTCTTTCTGGGGGTATGACACCGATAAACTCATCTTT.

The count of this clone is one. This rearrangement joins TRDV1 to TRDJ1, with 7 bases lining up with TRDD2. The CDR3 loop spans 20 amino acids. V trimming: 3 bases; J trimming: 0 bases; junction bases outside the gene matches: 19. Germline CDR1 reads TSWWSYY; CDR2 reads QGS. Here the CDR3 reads CALGDPFLHDILTYTDKLIF. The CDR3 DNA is TGTGCTCTTGGGGATCCGTTCCTACACGATATACTGACGTACACCGATAAACTCATCTTT.

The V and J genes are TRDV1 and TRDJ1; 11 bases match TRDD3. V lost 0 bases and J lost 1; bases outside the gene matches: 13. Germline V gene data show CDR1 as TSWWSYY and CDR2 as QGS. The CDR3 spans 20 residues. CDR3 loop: CALGELPNWGIRRPTDKLIF. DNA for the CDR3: TGTGCTCTTGGGGAACTTCCCAACTGGGGGATAAGGAGACCCACCGATAAACTCATCTTT.